This entry lists 15 T cell receptor beta chains sequenced from one sample in a study of T cells in Graves' hyperthyroidism and ophthalmopathy. What was amplified from RNA transcripts were TCR beta CDR3 regions. The HTBI primer set served for first-round RT-PCR of the TCR CDR3. TCRdb re-analysed the multiplex PCR reads in MiXCR, keeping a single row per CDR3 protein. The table has about 760,000 distinct CDR3 sequences, approximately 40% seen once. Specimen: blood. These receptors originate from a woman in her thirties or forties with Graves' hyperthyroidism.

The genes are TRBV10-3 and TRBJ1-6, with D possibly being TRBD1 (5 bases). The CDR3 is 13 residues long. Germline CDR1 is ENHRY and CDR2 is SYGVKD. The ends were cut back, 7 bases at V and 7 bases at J, with 11 bases in the middle. The CDR3 DNA sequence: TGTGCCATCACCCGGGACGGAAATTCACCCCTCCACTTT. It specifies CAITRDGNSPLHF.

Turning to this clonotype: This sequence may be a read error, since a much larger clone differs from it by one base. DNA for the CDR3: TGTGCCAGCAGCGTGGCGAGGGCTCAGCCCCAGCATTTT. Its protein is CASSVARAQPQHF. The rearrangement links TRBV5-5 to TRBJ1-5; unclear D gene. V was pared by 4 bases and J by 6 bases, with 11 bases between. Germline CDR1 reads SGHKS; CDR2 reads YYEKEE (reference sequence). The CDR3 sequence is 13 residues long.

This clonotype was counted only a few times. J is TRBJ2-7 and V is TRBV7-2; D call uncertain. Germline V lookup: CDR1 SGHTA, CDR2 FQGNSA. Trimming removed 5 bases from V and 0 bases from J, with 8 bases in between. The CDR3 is 13 residues long. This CDR3 reads CASSPQTSYEQYF. The CDR3 DNA follows: TGTGCCAGCAGCCCTCAGACCTCCTACGAGCAGTACTTC.

This clonotype appeared a few times. The chain uses TRBV7-2 and TRBJ2-5, with TRBD2 matching over 14 bases. The CDR3 has 17 amino acids. V lost 5 bases, J lost 5 bases, and 10 bases stayed unmatched. The V gene's germline CDR1 is SGHTA and CDR2 FQGNSA. The CDR3 is CASSPVGLAGEKETQYF. The DNA for the CDR3 is TGTGCCAGCAGCCCGGTGGGACTAGCGGGGGAGAAGGAGACCCAGTACTTC.

This clonotype has just a few counts. V gene TRBV7-6 combines with J gene TRBJ2-7; D is unresolved. In germline, CDR1 is SGHVS, CDR2 FNYEAQ. CDR3 length: 13 residues. Trimming cost V 0 bases and J 5 bases, with 8 bases left between them. The CDR3 region has the DNA TGTGCCAGCAGCTTAGCATCTGGCGACGAGCAGTACTTC. It translates to CASSLASGDEQYF.

This clonotype was recorded many times. This sequence joins TRBV7-2 and TRBJ2-5; D is perhaps TRBD2 (5 bases). Trimming shortened V by 1 base and J by 7 bases, and 16 bases separated the two germline ends. The CDR3 extends over 15 amino acids. Germline CDR1 reads SGHTA; CDR2 reads FQGNSA. CDR3 coding DNA: TGTGCCAGCAGCTTAGATAGGTCGGACTTGCTGACCCAGTACTTC. Its protein product is CASSLDRSDLLTQYF.

The rearrangement joins TRBV7-6 to TRBJ1-1; D not resolved. Trimming took 6 bases from V and 6 from J, leaving 14 bases between them. Germline V gene sequence: CDR1 SGHVS, CDR2 FNYEAQ. CDR3 size: 13 residues. CDR3 protein: CASSKAGRPEAFF. CDR3 bases: TGTGCCAGCAGTAAAGCCGGGCGCCCTGAAGCTTTCTTT.

This clonotype was seen repeatedly, ten times or more. The chain links TRBV20-1 to TRBJ1-1; D is unresolved. From germline, CDR1 is DFQATT and CDR2 SNEGSKA (reference sequence). The ends were cut back, 3 bases at V and 1 base at J, with 9 bases in the middle. The CDR3 covers 13 residues. The CDR3 region is CSASDGRNTEAFF. The CDR3 DNA reads as TGCAGTGCTAGCGATGGTCGGAACACTGAAGCTTTCTTT.

The sample holds a few counts of this clonotype. The chain links TRBV4-1 to TRBJ1-2; perhaps TRBD1 as D (5 bases). Trimming took 6 bases from V and 7 from J, leaving 15 bases between them. CDR1 and CDR2 from the germline V gene are MGHRA and YSYEKL. This CDR3 spans 13 amino acids. This chain's CDR3 is CASSPTVGAGYTF. The CDR3 bases are TGCGCCAGCAGTCCCACTGTTGGGGCTGGCTACACCTTC.

About this clonotype itself: A much larger clone is a single base away; this may be a read error. The V call is TRBV7-9, the J call TRBJ1-2; 7 nucleotides align to TRBD1. The CDR3 sequence is 14 residues long. Germline V gene lookup returns CDR1 SEHNR and CDR2 FQNEAQ (reference sequence). The J segment lost 4 bases and the V segment lost 5 bases, leaving 7 bases of the junction unmatched. CDR3 in DNA: TGTGCCAGCAGCCACCGGGACAGCTTCTATGGCTACACCTTC. Translation gives CASSHRDSFYGYTF.

Ten or more counts support this clonotype. The chain links TRBV7-2 to TRBJ2-5; the D is unclear. This CDR3 contains 12 residues. CDR1 is SGHTA and CDR2 is FQGNSA in the germline V gene. Trimming cost V 5 bases and J 5 bases, with 9 bases left between them. The CDR3 DNA is TGTGCCAGCAGCCCCAACGGGGAGACCCAGTACTTC. Protein: CASSPNGETQYF.

There are many counts of this clonotype. The chain carries TRBV29-1 and TRBJ2-7; TRBD1 matches at 11 bases. The ends lost 6 bases at V and 2 bases at J; junction bases unmatched: 6. The germline V gene encodes CDR1 SQVTM and CDR2 ANQGSEA. CDR3 length equals 14 residues. CDR3 nucleotides: TGCAGCGTGAAGGACAGGGGGCTTACCTACGAGCAGTACTTC. Translating gives CSVKDRGLTYEQYF.

Ten or more counts support this clonotype. The chain combines TRBV4-3 with TRBJ1-6, with D perhaps matching TRBD1 (5 bases). Trimming removed 0 bases from V and 10 bases from J, with 22 bases in between. CDR3 length: 18 amino acids. Germline assignment: CDR1 LGHNA and CDR2 YSLEER. CDR3 coding DNA: TGCGCCAGCAGCCAAGATCGCGTCGGAGGAATGAAGGGGTCACCCCTCCACTTT. Translated, it gives CASSQDRVGGMKGSPLHF.

About this clonotype itself: A much larger clone lies a single base off, so this may be a read error. The genes are TRBV20-1 and TRBJ1-5; D is unresolved. Germline V gene lookup returns CDR1 DFQATT and CDR2 SNEGSKA (reference sequence). This CDR3 is built from 14 residues. Trimming removed 6 bases from V and 4 bases from J, with 16 bases in between. CDR3 in amino acids: CSAHGVSRNQPQHF. The CDR3 nucleotides read TGCAGTGCCCATGGGGTTTCGAGGAATCAGCCCCAGCATTTT.

This clonotype has more than one count but fewer than ten. This chain links TRBV7-2 with TRBJ1-2; 8 bases are a match to TRBD1. The CDR3 contains 14 residues. Unmatched junction bases numbered 8, after V lost 3 bases and J lost 8 bases. Germline CDR1 and CDR2: SGHTA and FQGNSA. CDR3 region: CASSLSSGGLGYTF. The CDR3 DNA reads as TGTGCCAGCAGCTTGAGTTCAGGGGGCTTGGGCTACACCTTC.